These 3 T cell receptor beta chains originate from one sample sequenced in a study of beta chain features in type 1 diabetes. The antigens for these receptors are not known. Findings and limits, study-wide: TCRB CDR3s were moderately but significantly shorter in Type 1 diabetes patients in all four CD4+ subsets.

The entirety of the isolated RNA underwent reverse transcription, so expressed TCRB transcripts were sequenced. Data came from immunoSEQ multiplex PCR; TCRdb stores just in-frame clones and leaves some out. The sample gives fewer than 300,000 clones, 20% of which show up once; 0.028% is in the top ten. Specimen: naive CD4+ T cells from blood. The receptors originated from a woman aged 40 to 50 with type 1 diabetes.

A few counts support this clone. V gene TRBV19 combines with J gene TRBJ1-1; D gene uncertain. V dropped 4 bases and J dropped 1 base, with 7 bases sitting between them. Germline CDR1 is LNHDA and CDR2 is SQIVND (reference sequence). CDR3 length equals 13 residues. The chain's CDR3 is CASSTPSNTEAFF. In nucleotides, the CDR3 is TGTGCCAGTAGTACCCCCTCGAACACTGAAGCTTTCTTT.

This clone was detected a few times. The J gene is TRBJ1-6, the V gene TRBV9, with TRBD1 matching over 8 bases. The CDR3 contains 15 residues. Germline CDR1 and CDR2: SGDLS and YYNGEE. The ends lost 3 bases at V and 8 bases at J; junction bases unmatched: 7. The CDR3 nucleotides read TGTGCCAGCAGCGCAACCCCAGGGGGCGATTCACCCCTCCACTTT. Its protein is CASSATPGGDSPLHF.

The genes are TRBV6-1 and TRBJ1-2; no definite D call. V dropped 3 bases and J dropped 8 bases, with 13 bases sitting between them. Looked up from germline, CDR1 is MNHNS and CDR2 is SASEGT. The CDR3 covers 13 residues. The CDR3 DNA reads TGTGCCAGCAGTGACAGGTCGGTCCAAGGCTACACCTTC. Amino acid sequence: CASSDRSVQGYTF.